This section outlines one T cell receptor beta chain sequence together with its context. The antigen is unknown. Profiled with immunoSEQ multiplex PCR; TCRdb holds only in-frame clones, not every one. This table holds 75,000 to 100,000 clones, more than 75% found once. Looked up from germline, CDR1 is LNHNV and CDR2 is YYDKDF (reference sequence). This CDR3 has 16 residues. Unmatched junction bases numbered 4, after V lost 1 base and J lost 6 bases. The data stem from a study of T cell responses to AZD1222 COVID-19 vaccine. Study findings and constraints: There were mostly white British donors and more females than males, and clonal diversity was possibly underestimated. Dominant CD4 TCR responses targeted spike regions 160-218 and 743-854. Baseline testing showed seropositivity in only six AZD1222 recipients.

The chain joins TRBV15 to TRBJ1-4; 11 bases line up with TRBD1. The sequence was obtained from an adult in good health. The sequencing here drew on peripheral blood, taken on day 0 of AZD1222 vaccination. CDR3: CATSRARTGGDEKLFF. In DNA, the CDR3 is TGTGCCACCAGCAGAGCAAGGACAGGGGGCGATGAAAAACTGTTTTTT.